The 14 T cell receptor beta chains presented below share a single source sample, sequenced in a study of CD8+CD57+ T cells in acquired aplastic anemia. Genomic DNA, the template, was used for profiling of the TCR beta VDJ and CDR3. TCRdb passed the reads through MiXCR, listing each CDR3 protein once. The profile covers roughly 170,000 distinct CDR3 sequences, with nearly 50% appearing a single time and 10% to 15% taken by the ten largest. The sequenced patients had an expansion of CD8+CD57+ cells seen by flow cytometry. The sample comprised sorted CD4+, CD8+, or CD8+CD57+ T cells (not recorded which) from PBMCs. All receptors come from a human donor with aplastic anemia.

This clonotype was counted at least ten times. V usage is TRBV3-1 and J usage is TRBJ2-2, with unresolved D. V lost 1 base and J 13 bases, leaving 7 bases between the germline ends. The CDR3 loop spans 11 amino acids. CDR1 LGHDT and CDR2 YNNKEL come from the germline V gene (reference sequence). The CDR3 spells CASSQGVPLFF. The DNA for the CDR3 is TGTGCCAGCAGCCAAGGAGTACCGCTGTTTTTT.

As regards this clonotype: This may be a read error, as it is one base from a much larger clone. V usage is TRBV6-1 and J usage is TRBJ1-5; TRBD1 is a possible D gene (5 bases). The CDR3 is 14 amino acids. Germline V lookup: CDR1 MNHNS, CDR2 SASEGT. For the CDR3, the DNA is TGTGCCAGCAGTGAATGGGGACCCAATCAGACCCAGCATTTT. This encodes CASSEWGPNQTQHF.

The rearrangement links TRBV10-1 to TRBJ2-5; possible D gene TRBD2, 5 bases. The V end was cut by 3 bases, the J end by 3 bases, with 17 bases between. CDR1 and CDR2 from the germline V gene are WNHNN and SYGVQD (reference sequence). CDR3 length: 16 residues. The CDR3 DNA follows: TGCGCCAGCAGTGATTTAAGCGGACTGAAGAAAGAGACCCAGTACTTC. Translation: CASSDLSGLKKETQYF.

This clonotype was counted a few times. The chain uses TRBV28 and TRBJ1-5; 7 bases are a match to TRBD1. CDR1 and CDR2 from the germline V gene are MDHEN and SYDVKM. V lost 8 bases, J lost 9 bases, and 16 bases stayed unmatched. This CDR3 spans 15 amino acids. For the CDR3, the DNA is TGTGCCAGCCCCCCCAAGGACAGGCCTTTAGGGCCCCAGCATTTT. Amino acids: CASPPKDRPLGPQHF.

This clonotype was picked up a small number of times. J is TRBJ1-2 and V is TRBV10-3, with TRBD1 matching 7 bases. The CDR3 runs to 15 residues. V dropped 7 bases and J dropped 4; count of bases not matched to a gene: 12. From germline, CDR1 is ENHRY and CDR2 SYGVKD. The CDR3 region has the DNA TGTGCCATCAACGAGGGAACAGGGGACGGCTATGGCTACACCTTC. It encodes CAINEGTGDGYGYTF.

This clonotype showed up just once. The CDR3 reads CASSVRDGKSSYNSPLHF. The CDR3 nucleotides read TGTGCCAGCAGCGTCCGGGACGGCAAGAGCTCCTATAATTCACCCCTCCACTTT. The chain recombines TRBV7-3 with TRBJ1-6, with a weak D call TRBD1 (5 bases). Trimming took off 5 bases at V and 0 bases at J, with 17 bases between the two ends. Germline values: CDR1 SGHTA, CDR2 FQGTGA. This CDR3 is built from 18 residues. Together with reference TRBV7-3 and TRBJ1-6, the CDR3 gives the full variable domain: GAGVSQTPSNKVTEKGKYVELRCDPISGHTALYWYRQSLGQGPEFLIYFQGTGAADDSGLPNDRFFAVRPEGSVSTLKIQRTERGDSAVYLCASSVRDGKSSYNSPLHFGNGTRLTVT.

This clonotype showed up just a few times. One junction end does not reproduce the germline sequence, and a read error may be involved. CDR3 protein: CASSSEAGNTDAQYF. CDR3 DNA sequence: TGTGCCAGCAGCTCGGAAGCGGGGAACACAGATGCGCAGTATTTT. The chain couples TRBV5-4 to TRBJ2-3, with 7 bases that match TRBD2. Per germline, CDR1 SGHNT and CDR2 YYREEE (reference sequence). This CDR3 comprises 15 residues.

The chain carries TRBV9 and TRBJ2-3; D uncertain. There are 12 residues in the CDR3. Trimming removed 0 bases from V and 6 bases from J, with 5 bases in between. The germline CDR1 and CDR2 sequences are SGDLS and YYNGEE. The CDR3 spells CASSVVGDTQYF. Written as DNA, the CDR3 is TGTGCCAGCAGCGTAGTGGGGGATACGCAGTATTTT.

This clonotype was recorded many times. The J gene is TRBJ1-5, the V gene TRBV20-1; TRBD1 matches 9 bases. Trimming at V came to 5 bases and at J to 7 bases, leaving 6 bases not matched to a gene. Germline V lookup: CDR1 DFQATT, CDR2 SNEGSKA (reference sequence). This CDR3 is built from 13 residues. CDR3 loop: CSAGQGKVQPQHF. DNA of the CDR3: TGCAGTGCTGGACAGGGGAAAGTCCAGCCCCAGCATTTT.

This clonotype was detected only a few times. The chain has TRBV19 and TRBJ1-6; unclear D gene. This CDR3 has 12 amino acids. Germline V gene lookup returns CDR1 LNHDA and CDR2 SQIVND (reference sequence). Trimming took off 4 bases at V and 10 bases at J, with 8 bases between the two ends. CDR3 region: CASSNMGSPLHF. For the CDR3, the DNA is TGTGCCAGTAGTAACATGGGCTCACCCCTCCACTTT.

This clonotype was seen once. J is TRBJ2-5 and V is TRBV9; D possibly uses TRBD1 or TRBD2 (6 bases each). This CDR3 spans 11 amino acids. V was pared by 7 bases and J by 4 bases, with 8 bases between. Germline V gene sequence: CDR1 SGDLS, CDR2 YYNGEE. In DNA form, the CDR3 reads TGTGCCAGCGGGGGGCGAGAGACCCAGTACTTC. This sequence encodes CASGGRETQYF.

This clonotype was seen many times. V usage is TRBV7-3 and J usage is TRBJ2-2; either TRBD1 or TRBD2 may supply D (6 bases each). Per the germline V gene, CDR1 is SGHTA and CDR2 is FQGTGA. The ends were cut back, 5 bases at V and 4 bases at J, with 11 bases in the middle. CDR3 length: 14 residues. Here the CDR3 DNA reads TGTGCCAGCAGCCCTGGGGGGCGCACCGGGGAGCTGTTTTTT. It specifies CASSPGGRTGELFF.

Here the CDR3 reads CATSPSARGDTQYF. CDR3 in DNA: TGTGCCACCAGTCCTAGCGCGAGGGGAGATACGCAGTATTTT. The gene calls are TRBV24-1 and TRBJ2-3, with D possibly matching TRBD2 (6 bases). Trimming shortened V by 6 bases and J by 5 bases, and 14 bases separated the two germline ends. CDR1 and CDR2 (germline): KGHDR, SFDVKD. This CDR3 is built from 14 residues.

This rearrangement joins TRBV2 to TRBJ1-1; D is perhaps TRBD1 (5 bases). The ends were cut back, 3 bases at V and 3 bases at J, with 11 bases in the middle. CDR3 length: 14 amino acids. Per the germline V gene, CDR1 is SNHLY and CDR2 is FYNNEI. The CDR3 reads CASSEGVRDTEAFF. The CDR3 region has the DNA TGTGCCAGCAGTGAGGGGGTGAGGGACACTGAAGCTTTCTTT.